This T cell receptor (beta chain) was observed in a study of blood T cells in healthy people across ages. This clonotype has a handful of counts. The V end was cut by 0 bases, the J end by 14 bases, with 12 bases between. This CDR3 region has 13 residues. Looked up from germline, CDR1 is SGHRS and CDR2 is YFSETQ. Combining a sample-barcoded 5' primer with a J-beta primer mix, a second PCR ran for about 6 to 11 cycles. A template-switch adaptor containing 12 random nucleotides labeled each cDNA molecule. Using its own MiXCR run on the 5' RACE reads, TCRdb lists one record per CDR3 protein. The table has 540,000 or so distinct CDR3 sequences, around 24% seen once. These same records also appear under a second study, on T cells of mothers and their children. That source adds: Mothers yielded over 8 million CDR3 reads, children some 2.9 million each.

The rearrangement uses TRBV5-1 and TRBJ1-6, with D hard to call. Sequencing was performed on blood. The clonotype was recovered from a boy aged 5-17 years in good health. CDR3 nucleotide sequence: TGCGCCAGCAGCTTGGAAGGTCTGGGCACCCTCCACTTT. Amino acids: CASSLEGLGTLHF.